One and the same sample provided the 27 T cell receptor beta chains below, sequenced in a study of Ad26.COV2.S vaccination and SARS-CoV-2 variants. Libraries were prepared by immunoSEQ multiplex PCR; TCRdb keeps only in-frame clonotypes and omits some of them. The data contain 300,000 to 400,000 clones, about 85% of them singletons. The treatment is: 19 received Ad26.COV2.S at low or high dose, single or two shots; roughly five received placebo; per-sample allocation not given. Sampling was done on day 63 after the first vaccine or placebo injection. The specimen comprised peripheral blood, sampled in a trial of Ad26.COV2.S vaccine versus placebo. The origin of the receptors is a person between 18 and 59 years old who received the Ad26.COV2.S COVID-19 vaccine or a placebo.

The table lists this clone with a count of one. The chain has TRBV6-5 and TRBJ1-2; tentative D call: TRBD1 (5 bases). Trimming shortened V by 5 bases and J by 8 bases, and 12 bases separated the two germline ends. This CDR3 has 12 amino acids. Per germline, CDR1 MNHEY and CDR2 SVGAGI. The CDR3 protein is CASSNQGTGYTF. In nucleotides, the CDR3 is TGTGCCAGCAGTAACCAGGGCACCGGCTACACCTTC.

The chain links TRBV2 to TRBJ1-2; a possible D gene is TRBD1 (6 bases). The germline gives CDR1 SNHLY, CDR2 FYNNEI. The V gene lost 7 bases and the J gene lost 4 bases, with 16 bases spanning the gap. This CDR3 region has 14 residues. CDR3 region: CASTGQGRAYGYTF. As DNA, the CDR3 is TGTGCCAGCACAGGTCAGGGGCGAGCCTATGGCTACACCTTC.

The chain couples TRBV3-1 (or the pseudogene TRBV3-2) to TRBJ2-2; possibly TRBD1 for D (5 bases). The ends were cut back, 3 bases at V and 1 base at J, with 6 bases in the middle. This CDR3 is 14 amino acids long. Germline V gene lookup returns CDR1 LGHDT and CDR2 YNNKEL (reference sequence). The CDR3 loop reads CASSHGQNTGELFF. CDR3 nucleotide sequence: TGTGCCAGCAGCCATGGACAGAACACCGGGGAGCTGTTTTTT.

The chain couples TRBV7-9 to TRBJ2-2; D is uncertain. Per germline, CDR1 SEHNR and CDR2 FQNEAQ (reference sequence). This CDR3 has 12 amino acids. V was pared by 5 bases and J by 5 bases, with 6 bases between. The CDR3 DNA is TGTGCCAGCAGCCCCAATACCGGGGAGCTGTTTTTT. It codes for CASSPNTGELFF.

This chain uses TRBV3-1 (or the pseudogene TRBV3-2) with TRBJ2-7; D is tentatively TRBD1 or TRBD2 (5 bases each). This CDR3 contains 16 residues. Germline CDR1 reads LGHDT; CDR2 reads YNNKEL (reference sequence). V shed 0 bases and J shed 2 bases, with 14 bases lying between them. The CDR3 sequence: CASSQDLRGPPYEQYF. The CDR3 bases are TGTGCCAGCAGCCAAGATCTTCGGGGACCCCCCTACGAGCAGTACTTC.

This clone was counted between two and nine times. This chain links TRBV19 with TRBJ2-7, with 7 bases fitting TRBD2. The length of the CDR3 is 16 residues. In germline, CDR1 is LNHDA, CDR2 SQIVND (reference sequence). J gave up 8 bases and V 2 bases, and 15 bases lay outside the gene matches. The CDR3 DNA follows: TGTGCCAGTAGTATAAGCGGGACCGTTCCTACTGTAAAGCAGTACTTC. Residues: CASSISGTVPTVKQYF.

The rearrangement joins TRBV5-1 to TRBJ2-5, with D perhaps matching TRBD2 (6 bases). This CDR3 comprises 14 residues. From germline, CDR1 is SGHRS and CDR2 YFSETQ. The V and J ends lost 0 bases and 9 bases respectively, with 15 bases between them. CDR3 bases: TGCGCCAGCAGCTTGGGCCATGAGAGCGGGTCCCAGTACTTC. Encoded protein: CASSLGHESGSQYF.

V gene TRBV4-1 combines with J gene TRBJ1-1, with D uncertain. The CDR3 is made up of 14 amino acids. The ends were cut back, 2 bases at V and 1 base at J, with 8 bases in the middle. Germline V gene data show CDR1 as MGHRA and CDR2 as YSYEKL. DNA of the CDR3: TGCGCCAGCAGCCAACCCAGGTCGAACACTGAAGCTTTCTTT. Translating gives CASSQPRSNTEAFF.

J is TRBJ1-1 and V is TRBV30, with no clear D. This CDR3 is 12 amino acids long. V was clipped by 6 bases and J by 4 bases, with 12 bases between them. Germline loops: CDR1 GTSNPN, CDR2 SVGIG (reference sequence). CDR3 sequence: CACSDVGTEAFF. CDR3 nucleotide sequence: TGTGCCTGCTCCGATGTTGGCACTGAAGCTTTCTTT.

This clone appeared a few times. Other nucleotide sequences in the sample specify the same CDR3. The CDR3 DNA reads as TGTGCCAGCAGGCGGTCTAACTATGGCTACACCTTC. The encoded protein is CASRRSNYGYTF. This chain uses TRBV6-5 with TRBJ1-2; D remains ambiguous. This CDR3 comprises 12 residues. Per germline, CDR1 MNHEY and CDR2 SVGAGI. V was trimmed by 6 bases and J by 0 bases, leaving 5 bases between them.

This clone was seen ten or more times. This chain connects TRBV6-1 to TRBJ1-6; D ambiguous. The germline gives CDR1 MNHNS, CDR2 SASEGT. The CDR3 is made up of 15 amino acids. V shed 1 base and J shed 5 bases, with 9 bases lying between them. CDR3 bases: TGTGCCAGCAGTGAAGGGTCGGGAAATAATTCACCCCTCCACTTT. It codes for CASSEGSGNNSPLHF.

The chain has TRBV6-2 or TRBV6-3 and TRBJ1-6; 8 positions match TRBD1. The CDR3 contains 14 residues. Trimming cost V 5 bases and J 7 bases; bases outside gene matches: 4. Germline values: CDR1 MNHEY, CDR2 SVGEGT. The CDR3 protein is CASSAGGWNSPLHF. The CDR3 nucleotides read TGTGCCAGCAGTGCAGGGGGCTGGAATTCACCCCTCCACTTT.

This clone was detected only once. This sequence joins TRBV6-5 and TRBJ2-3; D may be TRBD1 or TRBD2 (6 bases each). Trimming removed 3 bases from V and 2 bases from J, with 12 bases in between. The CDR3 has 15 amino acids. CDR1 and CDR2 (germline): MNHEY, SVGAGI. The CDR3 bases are TGTGCCAGCAGTTATACGGGGGCAGACACAGATACGCAGTATTTT. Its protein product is CASSYTGADTDTQYF.

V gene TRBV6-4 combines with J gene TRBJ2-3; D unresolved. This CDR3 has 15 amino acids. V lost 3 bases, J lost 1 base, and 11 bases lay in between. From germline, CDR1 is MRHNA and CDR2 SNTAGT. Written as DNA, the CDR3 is TGTGCCAGCAGTGATAGTGTGGCCGGCACAGATACGCAGTATTTT. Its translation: CASSDSVAGTDTQYF.

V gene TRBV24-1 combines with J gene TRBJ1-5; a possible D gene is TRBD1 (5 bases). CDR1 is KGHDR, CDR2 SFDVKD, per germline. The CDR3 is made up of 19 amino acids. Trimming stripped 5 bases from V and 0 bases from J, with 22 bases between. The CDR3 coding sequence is TGTGCCACCAGTGGATTTCGTTGGGGCGGACCACTTAGCAATCAGCCCCAGCATTTT. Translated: CATSGFRWGGPLSNQPQHF.

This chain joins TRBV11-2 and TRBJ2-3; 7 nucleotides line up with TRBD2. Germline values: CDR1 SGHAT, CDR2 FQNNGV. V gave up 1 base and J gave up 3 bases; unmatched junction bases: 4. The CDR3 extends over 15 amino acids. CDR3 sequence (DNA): TGTGCCAGCAGCTTAGGGGGGGGACTAACAGATACGCAGTATTTT. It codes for CASSLGGGLTDTQYF.

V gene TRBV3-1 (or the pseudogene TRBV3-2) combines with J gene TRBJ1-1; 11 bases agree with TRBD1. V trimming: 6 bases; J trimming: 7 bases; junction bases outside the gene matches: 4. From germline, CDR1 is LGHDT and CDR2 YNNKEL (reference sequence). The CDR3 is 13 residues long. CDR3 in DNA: TGTGCCAGCAGGGACAGGGGGCTTGATGAAGCTTTCTTT. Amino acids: CASRDRGLDEAFF.

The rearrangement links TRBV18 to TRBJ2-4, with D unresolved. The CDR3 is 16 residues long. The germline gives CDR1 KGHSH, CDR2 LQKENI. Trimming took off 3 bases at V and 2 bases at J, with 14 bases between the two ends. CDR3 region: CASSPQAVLSKNIQYF. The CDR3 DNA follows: TGTGCCAGCTCACCCCAGGCCGTACTATCCAAAAACATTCAGTACTTC.

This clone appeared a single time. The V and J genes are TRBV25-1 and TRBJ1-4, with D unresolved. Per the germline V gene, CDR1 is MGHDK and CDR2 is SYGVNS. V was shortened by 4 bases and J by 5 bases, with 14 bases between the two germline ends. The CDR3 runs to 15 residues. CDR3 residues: CASSVGAGGNEKLFF. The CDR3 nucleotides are TGTGCCAGCAGTGTCGGAGCAGGTGGAAATGAAAAACTGTTTTTT.

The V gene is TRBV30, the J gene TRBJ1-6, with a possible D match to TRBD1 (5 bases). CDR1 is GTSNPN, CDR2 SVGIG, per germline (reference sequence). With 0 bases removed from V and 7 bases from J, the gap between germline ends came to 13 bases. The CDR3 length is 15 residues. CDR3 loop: CAWSVRLGQNSPLHF. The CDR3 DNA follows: TGTGCCTGGAGTGTACGGTTGGGGCAGAATTCACCCCTCCACTTT.

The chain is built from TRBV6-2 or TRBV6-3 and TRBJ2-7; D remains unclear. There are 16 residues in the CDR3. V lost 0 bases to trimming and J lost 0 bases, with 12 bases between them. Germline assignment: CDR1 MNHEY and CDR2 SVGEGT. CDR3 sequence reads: CASSYSWTVDSYEQYF. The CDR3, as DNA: TGTGCCAGCAGTTACTCCTGGACGGTGGACTCCTACGAGCAGTACTTC.

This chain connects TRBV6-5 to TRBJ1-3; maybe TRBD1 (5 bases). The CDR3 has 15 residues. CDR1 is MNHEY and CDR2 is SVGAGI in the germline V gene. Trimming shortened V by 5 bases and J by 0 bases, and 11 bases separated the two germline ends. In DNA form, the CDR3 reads TGTGCCAGCAGTCAAACAGGAACCTCTGGAAACACCATATATTTT. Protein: CASSQTGTSGNTIYF.

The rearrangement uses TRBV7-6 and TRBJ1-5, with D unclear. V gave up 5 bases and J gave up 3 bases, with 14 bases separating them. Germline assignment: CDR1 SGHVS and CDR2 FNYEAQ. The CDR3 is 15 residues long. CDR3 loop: CASSPSGGFNQPQHF. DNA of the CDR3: TGTGCCAGCAGCCCCTCCGGAGGGTTCAATCAGCCCCAGCATTTT.

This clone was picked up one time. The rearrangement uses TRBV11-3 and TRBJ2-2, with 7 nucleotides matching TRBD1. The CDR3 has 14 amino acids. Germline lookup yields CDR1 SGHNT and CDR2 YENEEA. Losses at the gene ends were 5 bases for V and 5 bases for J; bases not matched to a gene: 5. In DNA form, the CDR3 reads TGTGCCAGCAGCCCTTGGGACAGAACCGGGGAGCTGTTTTTT. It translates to CASSPWDRTGELFF.

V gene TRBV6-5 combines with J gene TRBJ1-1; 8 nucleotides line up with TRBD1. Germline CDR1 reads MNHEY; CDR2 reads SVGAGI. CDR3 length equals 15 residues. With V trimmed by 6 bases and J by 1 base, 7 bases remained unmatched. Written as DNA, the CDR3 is TGTGCCAGCAGACGACTAGGACAGGGGAACACTGAAGCTTTCTTT. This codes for CASRRLGQGNTEAFF.

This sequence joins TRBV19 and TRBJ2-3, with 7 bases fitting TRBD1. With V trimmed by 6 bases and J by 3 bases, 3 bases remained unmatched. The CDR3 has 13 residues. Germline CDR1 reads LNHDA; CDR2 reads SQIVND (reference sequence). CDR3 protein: CASSGTVTDTQYF. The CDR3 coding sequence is TGTGCCAGTAGCGGGACAGTTACAGATACGCAGTATTTT.

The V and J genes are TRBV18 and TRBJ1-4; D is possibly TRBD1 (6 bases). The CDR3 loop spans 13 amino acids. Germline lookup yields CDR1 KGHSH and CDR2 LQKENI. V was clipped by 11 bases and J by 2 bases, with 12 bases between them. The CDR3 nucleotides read TGTGCCTCCCTTCAGGGGACTAATGAAAAACTGTTTTTT. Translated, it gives CASLQGTNEKLFF.